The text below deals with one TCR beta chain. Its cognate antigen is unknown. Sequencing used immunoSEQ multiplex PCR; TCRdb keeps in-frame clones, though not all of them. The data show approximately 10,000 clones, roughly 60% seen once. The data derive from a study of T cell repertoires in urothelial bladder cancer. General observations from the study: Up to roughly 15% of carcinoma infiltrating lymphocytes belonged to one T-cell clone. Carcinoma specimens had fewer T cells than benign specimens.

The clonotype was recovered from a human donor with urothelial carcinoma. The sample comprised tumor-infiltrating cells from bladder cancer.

CDR3 protein: CASRSLLATHTNSPLHF. CDR3 nucleotides: TGTGCCAGCAGGTCCTTATTAGCTACACATACAAATTCACCCCTCCACTTT. This rearrangement joins TRBV21-1 to TRBJ1-6. TRBV21-1 is a documented pseudogene. This CDR3 spans 17 amino acids.